This T cell receptor beta chain was recovered during a study of T cell repertoires in cytomegalovirus infection. Study details: Evidence of both CMV infection and a matching HLA type came from public TCR beta signatures.

The CDR3 has 14 residues. Germline loops: CDR1 SEHNR, CDR2 FQNEAQ (reference sequence). V gave up 5 bases and J gave up 6 bases; unmatched junction bases: 5. Study outcomes and limitations: The ex vivo response was dominated by HLA-C-restricted CMV-specific TCR beta clonotypes. Cumulative frequency of public TCR beta families picked out carriers of CMV plus the relevant HLA.

This clonotype was seen at least ten times. Antigen: not known. TCRdb reanalysed the reads using MiXCR and keeps one entry per CDR3 protein. Of over 450,000 distinct CDR3 sequences in the sample, approximately 11% were seen once. The rearrangement joins TRBV7-9 to TRBJ1-3; TRBD1 matches at 9 bases. The clonotype originates from a human donor in good health (CMV status not recorded). Some clones in this sample may be carry-over from other donors' samples. The sample consisted of PBMCs. CDR3 in DNA: TGTGCCAGCAGCAGACAGGGGGTCGAAAACACCATATATTTT. This sequence encodes CASSRQGVENTIYF.